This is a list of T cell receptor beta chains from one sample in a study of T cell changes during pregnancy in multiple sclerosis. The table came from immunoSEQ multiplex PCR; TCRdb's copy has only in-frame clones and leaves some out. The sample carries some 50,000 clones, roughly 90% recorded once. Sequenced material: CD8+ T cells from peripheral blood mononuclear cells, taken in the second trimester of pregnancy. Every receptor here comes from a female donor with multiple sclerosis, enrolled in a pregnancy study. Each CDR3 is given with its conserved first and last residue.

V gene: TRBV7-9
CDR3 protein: CASSLGQGLDQPQHF

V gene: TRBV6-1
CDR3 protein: CASRTLQETQYF

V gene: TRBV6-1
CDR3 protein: CASRDGLGVLEQYF

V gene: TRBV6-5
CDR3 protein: CASSYGGNRNTGELFF

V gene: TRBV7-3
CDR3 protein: CASSSPGQGANVLTF

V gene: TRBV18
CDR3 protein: CASSTTGENEKLFF

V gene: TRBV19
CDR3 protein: CASSIIRDRVHEQFF

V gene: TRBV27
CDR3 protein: CASSSGQGGISPLHF

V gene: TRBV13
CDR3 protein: CASSLGPPGYEQYF

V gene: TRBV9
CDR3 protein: CASSPVGGGPYEQYF

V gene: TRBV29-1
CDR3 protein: CSVDSDSPSYEQYF

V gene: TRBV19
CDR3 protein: CASSIELAGSPSYEQYF

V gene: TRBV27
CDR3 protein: CASRQGGDEKLFF

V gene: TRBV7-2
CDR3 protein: CASSLLGQGARGQETQYF

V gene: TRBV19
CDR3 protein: CASSVDMGSPLHF

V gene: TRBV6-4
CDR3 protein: CASSDSMTGAGELFF

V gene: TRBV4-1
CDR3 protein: CASSQAAQGALMNTGELFF

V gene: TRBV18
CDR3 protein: CASSPGTGYDGYTF

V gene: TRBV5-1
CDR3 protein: CASSPEGTGGAPNEKLFF

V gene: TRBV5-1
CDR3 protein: CASSLGSGFQETQYF

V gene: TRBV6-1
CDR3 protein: CASRYRGYYEQYF

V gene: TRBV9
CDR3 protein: CASSVEGGGPNEQFF

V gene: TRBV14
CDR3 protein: CASSPPGGNRNEKLFF